The 14 T cell receptor beta chains given below trace back to one sample, sequenced in a study of cytomegalovirus exposure and HLA in healthy donors. Use of 60 Vbeta and 13 Jbeta primers characterized the PCR. Clones were sequenced by immunoSEQ multiplex PCR, and TCRdb holds only the in-frame ones, with some missing. The repertoire holds 110,000 to 150,000 clones, with 70% as singletons. Source material: PBMCs. Receptors were obtained from a woman in her twenties or thirties in good health and CMV-seronegative.

This chain connects TRBV7-9 to TRBJ2-3; 11 bases fit TRBD1. Trimming at V came to 5 bases and at J to 5 bases, leaving 9 bases not matched to a gene. Germline CDR1 SEHNR, CDR2 FQNEAQ (reference sequence). CDR3 length equals 16 residues. The CDR3 nucleotides are TGTGCCAGCAGCGTTCCGGGACAGGGGGTAGAAGATACGCAGTATTTT. This encodes CASSVPGQGVEDTQYF.

The chain recombines TRBV6-1 with TRBJ2-1; 9 nucleotides align to TRBD1. Losses at the gene ends were 7 bases for V and 2 bases for J; bases not matched to a gene: 6. CDR1 is MNHNS and CDR2 is SASEGT in the germline V gene. This CDR3 comprises 15 residues. CDR3: CASTPTGGAYNEQFF. CDR3 bases: TGTGCCAGCACCCCTACAGGGGGCGCCTACAATGAGCAGTTCTTC.

Only one count was recorded for this clone. The J gene is TRBJ1-5, the V gene TRBV6-1; D not resolved. Per the germline V gene, CDR1 is MNHNS and CDR2 is SASEGT. V was pared by 6 bases and J by 0 bases, with 9 bases between. This CDR3 spans 14 amino acids. CDR3 nucleotides: TGTGCCAGCAGCCGTAGACATAGCAATCAGCCCCAGCATTTT. This sequence encodes CASSRRHSNQPQHF.

The chain has TRBV5-1 and TRBJ2-7; 8 bases match TRBD1. Per the germline V gene, CDR1 is SGHRS and CDR2 is YFSETQ. This CDR3 contains 14 residues. V shed 4 bases, J shed 0 bases, and the junction held 3 bases outside the gene matches. CDR3: CASSPGQGSYEQYV. The CDR3 coding sequence is TGCGCCAGCAGCCCCGGACAGGGCTCCTACGAGCAGTACGTC.

A few counts support this clone. The chain links TRBV2 to TRBJ2-3; TRBD2 is a possible D gene (5 bases). The CDR3 has 14 amino acids. The germline V gene encodes CDR1 SNHLY and CDR2 FYNNEI. Trimming removed 4 bases from V and 2 bases from J, with 10 bases in between. The DNA for the CDR3 is TGTGCCAGCAGTGGGCGACTAACCACAGATACGCAGTATTTT. Residues: CASSGRLTTDTQYF.

The gene calls are TRBV19 and TRBJ1-2, with D perhaps matching TRBD1 (5 bases). The CDR3 sequence is 14 residues long. V was trimmed by 2 bases and J by 1 base, leaving 8 bases between them. Germline V gene sequence: CDR1 LNHDA, CDR2 SQIVND (reference sequence). This CDR3 is CASSITGDNYGYTF. CDR3 coding DNA: TGTGCCAGTAGTATAACGGGGGATAACTATGGCTACACCTTC.

In DNA form, the CDR3 reads TGTGCCAGCAGTTACTCGGATACAGGGAACGGAGCTTTCTTT. Encoded protein: CASSYSDTGNGAFF. This rearrangement joins TRBV6-6 to TRBJ1-1; perhaps TRBD1 as D (6 bases). The CDR3 length is 14 residues. V lost 0 bases, J lost 10 bases, and 15 bases lay in between. Germline CDR1 MNHNY, CDR2 SVGAGI (reference sequence).

This chain connects TRBV6-5 to TRBJ2-7; no clear D gene. Germline V gene sequence: CDR1 MNHEY, CDR2 SVGAGI. The CDR3 is 14 residues long. Trimming pared 4 bases from V and 2 bases from J, leaving 12 bases between. The CDR3 is CASSFLTATYEQYV. The CDR3 region has the DNA TGTGCCAGCAGTTTTCTTACAGCTACCTACGAGCAGTACGTC.

The chain employs TRBV18 and TRBJ2-3; D remains ambiguous. This CDR3 is built from 15 residues. Germline CDR1 reads KGHSH; CDR2 reads LQKENI. Trimming left V 2 bases short and J 2 bases short, with 11 bases between. Here the CDR3 DNA reads TGTGCCAGCTCACCATACGGGTCCCACACAGATACGCAGTATTTT. The encoded protein is CASSPYGSHTDTQYF.

V gene TRBV7-8 combines with J gene TRBJ1-4; D gene uncertain. The CDR3 runs to 18 residues. Trimming pared 1 base from V and 4 bases from J, leaving 19 bases between. Germline V gene lookup returns CDR1 SGHVS and CDR2 FQNEAQ. CDR3 sequence reads: CASSLVSADGLNNEKLFF. The CDR3 DNA is TGTGCCAGCAGCTTAGTTTCCGCGGACGGACTGAATAATGAAAAACTGTTTTTT.

The V gene is TRBV6-4, the J gene TRBJ1-5; a possible D gene is TRBD1 (5 bases). Deletions cut 2 bases from V and 3 bases from J, with 14 bases between. CDR1 MRHNA and CDR2 SNTAGT come from the germline V gene. The CDR3 is 16 residues long. CDR3 protein: CASSDIGAEDNQPQHF. The DNA for the CDR3 is TGTGCCAGCAGTGACATAGGGGCAGAGGACAATCAGCCCCAGCATTTT.

The rearrangement uses TRBV10-3 and TRBJ1-1; 7 positions match TRBD1. The germline V gene encodes CDR1 ENHRY and CDR2 SYGVKD. J lost 3 bases, V lost 5 bases, and 6 bases had no gene match. CDR3 length: 14 residues. The CDR3 sequence: CAISRTGGDTEAFF. CDR3 nucleotides: TGTGCCATCAGTAGGACAGGAGGGGACACTGAAGCTTTCTTT.

The gene calls are TRBV4-2 and TRBJ2-7; 7 nucleotides agree with TRBD1. The trim removed 1 base at V and 3 bases at J, leaving 9 bases unmatched. The CDR3 spans 16 residues. The germline CDR1 and CDR2 sequences are LGHNA and YNFKEQ. CDR3 protein: CASSQGRQGARYEQYF. Here the CDR3 DNA reads TGTGCCAGCAGCCAAGGCCGACAGGGCGCCCGCTACGAGCAGTACTTC.

The chain has TRBV19 and TRBJ1-5; 7 positions match TRBD1. V gave up 4 bases and J gave up 0 bases; unmatched junction bases: 3. Germline values: CDR1 LNHDA, CDR2 SQIVND (reference sequence). This CDR3 region has 15 residues. CDR3 DNA: TGTGCCAGTAGTAGAACAGGGGTTAGCAATCAGCCCCAGCATTTT. Translation gives CASSRTGVSNQPQHF.